One sample yielded the 3 T cell receptor beta chains listed below, sequenced in a study of shared clonotypes between healthy human individuals. The data were produced by immunoSEQ multiplex PCR, yet TCRdb's version contains in-frame clones alone and is incomplete. The table records about 2 million clones, around 95% of them present only once. Sequencing was carried out using naive CD4+ T cells sorted from blood. Indicated subset: CD45RA+ positively selected. The receptors come from a man in his late teens or twenties in good health.

The V gene is TRBV2, the J gene TRBJ2-4, with 13 bases fitting TRBD2. Germline V lookup: CDR1 SNHLY, CDR2 FYNNEI. V dropped 6 bases and J dropped 6; count of bases not matched to a gene: 5. The CDR3 length is 15 residues. CDR3 coding DNA: TGTGCCAGCAGAACTAGCGGGAGGGCAGGAAACATTCAGTACTTC. This gives the protein CASRTSGRAGNIQYF.

The genes are TRBV7-2 and TRBJ2-5; 8 bases match TRBD1. Germline V gene sequence: CDR1 SGHTA, CDR2 FQGNSA. The CDR3 has 16 residues. V shed 3 bases and J 5 bases; nucleotides not matched to a gene: 11. The chain's CDR3 is CASSLVQGGFRETQYF. CDR3 in DNA: TGTGCCAGCAGCTTGGTACAGGGGGGATTCCGGGAGACCCAGTACTTC. The full variable domain, completed using reference TRBV7-2 and TRBJ2-5, is GAGVSQSPSNKVTEKGKDVELRCDPISGHTALYWYRQSLGQGLEFLIYFQGNSAPDKSGLPSDRFSAERTGGSVSTLTIQRTQQEDSAVYLCASSLVQGGFRETQYFGPGTRLLVL.

The chain employs TRBV18 and TRBJ1-3; TRBD1 aligns across 9 bases. This CDR3 is built from 16 residues. CDR1 is KGHSH, CDR2 LQKENI, per germline. V lost 5 bases and J lost 0; bases outside the gene matches: 5. The CDR3 is CASSTGTGLSGNTIYF. DNA for the CDR3: TGTGCCAGCTCAACCGGGACAGGGCTCTCTGGAAACACCATATATTTT.